This entry lists 19 T cell receptor beta chains sequenced from one sample in a study of tumor-infiltrating lymphocytes in oesophageal squamous cell carcinoma. TCRdb redid the calling of the PCR reads with MiXCR, one entry per CDR3 protein. The data show some 21,000 distinct CDR3 sequences, roughly two fifths seen once. The sequencing input was esophageal tumor tissue. The receptor source for this set is a male donor with esophageal squamous cell carcinoma.

The chain recombines TRBV27 with TRBJ2-2, with D perhaps TRBD1 or TRBD2 (5 bases each). Germline V lookup: CDR1 MNHEY, CDR2 SMNVEV (reference sequence). This CDR3 region has 15 residues. V was trimmed by 8 bases and J by 6 bases, leaving 19 bases between them. CDR3 coding DNA: TGTGCCAGCGCGACGGGGCGGGCTTTTTCCGGGGAGCTGTTTTTT. This encodes CASATGRAFSGELFF.

This clonotype was seen ten or more times. This chain joins TRBV2 and TRBJ2-3; tentative D call: TRBD2 (7 bases). The V end was cut by 2 bases, the J end by 7 bases, with 25 bases between. Germline V lookup: CDR1 SNHLY, CDR2 FYNNEI. The CDR3 loop spans 18 amino acids. The CDR3 DNA is TGTGCCAGCAGTGAATCTCCGGTTTGGGGGGGCTCTTTGAATACGCAGTATTTT. Amino acid sequence: CASSESPVWGGSLNTQYF.

V and J are TRBV7-3 and TRBJ2-3; D not certain. Trimming stripped 5 bases from V and 6 bases from J, with 12 bases between. The CDR3 is made up of 13 amino acids. The V gene's germline CDR1 is SGHTA and CDR2 FQGTGA. In DNA, the CDR3 is TGTGCCAGCAGCCTTTTCTCGGGTGATACGCAGTATTTT. It yields the protein CASSLFSGDTQYF.

The chain employs TRBV6-2 or TRBV6-3 and TRBJ1-1; D is uncertain. Germline CDR1 reads MNHEY; CDR2 reads SVGEGT. Trimming took 5 bases from V and 4 from J, leaving 5 bases between them. CDR3 size: 11 residues. CDR3 DNA: TGTGCCAGCAGTCAAGGCACTGAAGCTTTCTTT. It specifies CASSQGTEAFF.

For this clonotype: This likely comes from a read error, as the CDR3 has no conserved phenylalanine or tryptophan at its end. The DNA is omitted, as the CDR3 cannot be located on it reliably, and the CDR3 follows TCRdb's listing. The rearrangement joins TRBV20-1 to TRBJ2-7. Germline V gene data show CDR1 as DFQATT and CDR2 as SNEGSKA (reference sequence). Including both end residues, the CDR3 is 8 amino acids long. This CDR3 reads CSARDSGT.

The chain is built from TRBV12-3 or TRBV12-4 and TRBJ2-7; no clear D. The DNA end is a closer match to TRBJ2-1, so the J assignment may be wrong. There are 13 residues in the CDR3. CDR3 DNA sequence: TGTGCCAGCAGTCTTAGTAGGGTAGAGACCCAGTTCTTC. Amino acid sequence: CASSLSRVETQFF.

V gene TRBV3-1 combines with J gene TRBJ1-2; D is unclear. Trimming shortened V by 0 bases and J by 4 bases, and 15 bases separated the two germline ends. Per germline, CDR1 LGHDT and CDR2 YNNKEL (reference sequence). The CDR3 loop spans 16 amino acids. The CDR3 region is CASSQDWRESSYGYTF. The CDR3, as DNA: TGTGCCAGCAGCCAAGACTGGAGGGAGAGTAGCTATGGCTACACCTTC.

The chain has TRBV7-2 and TRBJ1-5; D unresolved. V lost 4 bases, J lost 7 bases, and 11 bases lay in between. This CDR3 contains 13 residues. Per germline, CDR1 SGHTA and CDR2 FQGNSA. The CDR3 nucleotides read TGTGCCAGCAGCTCAACACGGGGACAGCCCCAGCATTTT. Translated, it gives CASSSTRGQPQHF.

By frequency in the sample, this clonotype is medium-sized. The rearrangement joins TRBV12-3 or TRBV12-4 to TRBJ2-3; no firm D call. V shed 6 bases and J shed 5 bases, with 3 bases lying between them. This CDR3 spans 10 amino acids. The CDR3: CASRGDTQYF. The DNA of the CDR3 is TGTGCCAGCAGGGGAGATACGCAGTATTTT.

A few counts support this clonotype. The chain employs TRBV7-2 and TRBJ2-5, with D perhaps matching TRBD1 (6 bases). The assigned J gene may be wrong: the sequence end matches TRBJ2-1 better. The CDR3 loop spans 16 amino acids. CDR1 is SGHTA and CDR2 is FQGNSA in the germline V gene. CDR3 residues: CASSLGGRGSYNEQFF. CDR3 DNA: TGTGCCAGCAGCTTAGGTGGCAGGGGAAGCTACAATGAGCAGTTCTTC.

The chain has TRBV7-2 and TRBJ2-5; TRBD2 matches at 12 bases. V shed 1 base and J 1 base; nucleotides not matched to a gene: 4. The germline CDR1 and CDR2 sequences are SGHTA and FQGNSA. The CDR3 length is 17 residues. The DNA for the CDR3 is TGTGCCAGCAGCTTAGTTGCTAGCGGGAGGGGCCAAGAGACCCAGTACTTC. It yields the protein CASSLVASGRGQETQYF.

The genes are TRBV24-1 and TRBJ2-1; 15 nucleotides match TRBD2. The CDR3 is 20 residues long. CDR1 KGHDR and CDR2 SFDVKD come from the germline V gene. With V trimmed by 3 bases and J by 6 bases, 14 bases remained unmatched. CDR3 region: CATSDPRTSGRAGVRNEQFF. The CDR3 DNA sequence: TGTGCCACCAGTGATCCCAGGACTAGCGGGAGGGCCGGCGTCCGCAATGAGCAGTTCTTC.

This clonotype was detected ten times or more. The V and J genes are TRBV7-9 and TRBJ2-1, with D unclear. V lost 3 bases to trimming and J lost 7 bases, with 22 bases between them. Germline lookup yields CDR1 SEHNR and CDR2 FQNEAQ (reference sequence). The CDR3 sequence is 17 residues long. CDR3 amino acids: CASSFPVYRASENEQFF. In DNA, the CDR3 is TGTGCCAGCAGCTTTCCGGTATATAGAGCTTCGGAAAATGAGCAGTTCTTC.

V is TRBV7-2 and J is TRBJ1-4, with D possibly matching TRBD1 (5 bases). Deletions cut 1 base from V and 8 bases from J, with 11 bases between. This CDR3 contains 14 residues. The germline gives CDR1 SGHTA, CDR2 FQGNSA. CDR3 coding DNA: TGTGCCAGCAGCTTAGAGGGGCCAGGAGAAAAACTGTTTTTT. Translated, it gives CASSLEGPGEKLFF.

This clonotype was recorded at least ten times. The DNA for the CDR3 is TGTGCCAGCAGCCAAGATAGGGGCAAGGCCGAGCAGTACTTC. As protein: CASSQDRGKAEQYF. This rearrangement joins TRBV4-2 to TRBJ2-1; TRBD1 might be the D (5 bases). The J call could be wrong; TRBJ2-7 is a better fit for the DNA end. CDR3 length: 14 amino acids. Germline CDR1 LGHNA, CDR2 YNFKEQ.

This clonotype has at least ten counts. The V gene is TRBV4-2, the J gene TRBJ2-1; 13 bases match TRBD2. The germline gives CDR1 LGHNA, CDR2 YNFKEQ. V shed 6 bases, J shed 2 bases, and the junction held 10 bases outside the gene matches. The CDR3 has 18 residues. DNA for the CDR3: TGTGCCAGCAGTTTGTGGACTAGCGGGAGTTCACCCTACAATGAGCAGTTCTTC. Protein product: CASSLWTSGSSPYNEQFF.

In regard to this clonotype: Given a much more abundant clone one base away, this may be a read error. The rearrangement uses TRBV6-1 and TRBJ2-1; TRBD1 might be the D (6 bases). Per germline, CDR1 MNHNS and CDR2 SASEGT. This CDR3 spans 14 amino acids. V gave up 6 bases and J gave up 10 bases, with 19 bases separating them. The CDR3 DNA reads TGTGCCAGCAGGGACAGTGTTTCGTTCGACGAGCAGTTCTTC. Encoded protein: CASRDSVSFDEQFF.

This clonotype was found many times. CDR3 region: CASSPSTATNEKLFF. The CDR3 DNA reads TGTGCCAGCAGCCCGTCAACCGCAACTAATGAAAAACTGTTTTTT. J is TRBJ1-4 and V is TRBV7-9; the D is unclear. Trimming removed 5 bases at V and 0 bases at J, with 10 bases between. Looked up from germline, CDR1 is SEHNR and CDR2 is FQNEAQ (reference sequence). There are 15 residues in the CDR3.

This clonotype was seen a single time. The J gene is TRBJ2-5, the V gene TRBV10-3; 14 nucleotides match TRBD2. The J call may be in error: the DNA end matches TRBJ2-7 better. This CDR3 has 17 residues. Looked up from germline, CDR1 is ENHRY and CDR2 is SYGVKD. CDR3 in DNA: TGTGCCATCAGTGAGTCGAGACTAGCGGGAGGGCCCCACGAGCAGTACTTC. Encoded protein: CAISESRLAGGPHEQYF.